Listed here is a single T cell receptor beta chain. Antigen unknown. These data are taken from a study of cytomegalovirus exposure and HLA in healthy donors. Overall study findings and caveats: Previous analysis showed most TCR beta V segments were productive about 90% or about 30% of the time. Fewer N-insertions than the roughly 700-donor mean were reportedly shown by an Asian-associated ancestry cluster in a later analysis. Researchers catalogued around 150 TCR beta chains as cytomegalovirus-associated.

A multiplex PCR was run with 60 Vbeta primers and 13 Jbeta primers. Method: immunoSEQ multiplex PCR; TCRdb's copy keeps in-frame clones and lacks some. The sample holds 180,000 or so clones, roughly 87% seen once. The sequencing input was PBMCs. This receptor was taken from a man aged 35 to 55 in good health and CMV-seronegative.

DNA of the CDR3: TGTGCCAGCAGTTACTCTAGCGGCTTCATCTACGAGCAGTACTTC. It is translated as CASSYSSGFIYEQYF. The genes are TRBV6-5 and TRBJ2-7, with D perhaps matching TRBD2 (6 bases). The CDR3 is 15 amino acids. Germline CDR1 MNHEY, CDR2 SVGAGI. V was trimmed by 0 bases and J by 3 bases, leaving 12 bases between them.